One and the same sample provided the 22 T cell receptor beta chains below, sequenced in a study of prognosis after radiotherapy for stage I lung cancer. Amplicons of TCR beta CDR3 were generated from genomic DNA by two-round multiplex PCR. Used in first-round PCR were primers specific to each TRBV and TRBJ gene. TCRdb independently ran MiXCR on the multiplex PCR reads; one entry per CDR3 protein. The table shows some 14,000 distinct CDR3 sequences, with approximately 30% occurring only once. The sequencing used PBMCs, collected before or after stereotactic body radiation therapy (not recorded which). The receptors stem from a donor over 45 with non-small cell lung cancer.

This clonotype was seen at least ten times. The chain combines TRBV7-2 with TRBJ2-7, with 8 bases fitting TRBD2. The CDR3 is made up of 15 amino acids. In germline, CDR1 is SGHTA, CDR2 FQGNSA. The J segment lost 2 bases and the V segment lost 0 bases, leaving 3 bases of the junction unmatched. CDR3 bases: TGTGCCAGCAGCTTAGCCACTAGCGGAGCCTACGAGCAGTACTTC. This translates into CASSLATSGAYEQYF.

This clonotype was counted ten times or more. The chain links TRBV7-3 to TRBJ1-2; weak D call: TRBD1 (6 bases). Germline lookup yields CDR1 SGHTA and CDR2 FQGTGA. The germline V and J ends were trimmed by 6 bases and 0 bases, with 17 bases remaining between them. The CDR3 extends over 16 amino acids. The CDR3 DNA is TGTGCCAGCAGTCCCTCAGCGGCAGGGGCTAACTATGGCTACACCTTC. Translated: CASSPSAAGANYGYTF. The whole variable domain, filled in from reference TRBV7-3 and TRBJ1-2, reads GAGVSQTPSNKVTEKGKYVELRCDPISGHTALYWYRQSLGQGPEFLIYFQGTGAADDSGLPNDRFFAVRPEGSVSTLKIQRTERGDSAVYLCASSPSAAGANYGYTFGSGTRLTVV.

This clonotype is judged medium-sized. This chain uses TRBV2 with TRBJ1-5; 8 bases are shared with TRBD1. Germline values: CDR1 SNHLY, CDR2 FYNNEI. V dropped 4 bases and J dropped 3; count of bases not matched to a gene: 11. The CDR3 length is 17 residues. The CDR3: CASSVSAWTGYNQPQHF. The CDR3 bases are TGTGCCAGCAGTGTTTCCGCCTGGACAGGGTACAATCAGCCCCAGCATTTT. Complete variable domain (other parts from reference TRBV2 and TRBJ1-5): EPEVTQTPSHQVTQMGQEVILRCVPISNHLYFYWYRQILGQKVEFLVSFYNNEISEKSEIFDDQFSVERPDGSNFTLKIRSTKLEDSAMYFCASSVSAWTGYNQPQHFGDGTRLSIL.

The CDR3 protein is CSAVETGNYGYTF. For the CDR3, the DNA is TGCAGTGCGGTTGAAACAGGGAACTATGGCTACACCTTC. V gene TRBV20-1 combines with J gene TRBJ1-2, with a possible D match to TRBD1 (6 bases). Germline-derived CDR1 and CDR2 are DFQATT and SNEGSKA (reference sequence). This CDR3 has 13 amino acids. V dropped 6 bases and J dropped 2 bases, with 13 bases sitting between them.

As regards this clonotype: The junction differs from germline at one of its ends, possibly a read error. This rearrangement joins TRBV7-2 to TRBJ2-6, with 8 bases identical to TRBD2. Per the germline V gene, CDR1 is SGHTA and CDR2 is FQGNSA. This CDR3 spans 19 amino acids. DNA of the CDR3: TGTGCCAGCGGCCTAAGAGCAGCGGGGGCGGCCTCTGGGGACAACGTCCTGACTTTC. It yields the protein CASGLRAAGAASGDNVLTF.

This clonotype was seen ten or more times. The V gene is TRBV9, the J gene TRBJ2-3; 9 bases align to TRBD2. The length of the CDR3 is 18 residues. The germline gives CDR1 SGDLS, CDR2 YYNGEE. J lost 0 bases, V lost 0 bases, and 8 bases had no gene match. The CDR3 loop is CASSVDSGGHYSTDTQYF. The CDR3 nucleotides read TGTGCCAGCAGCGTAGATAGCGGGGGTCATTATAGCACAGATACGCAGTATTTT. Combining the CDR3 with reference TRBV9 and TRBJ2-3 gives the whole variable domain DSGVTQTPKHLITATGQRVTLRCSPRSGDLSVYWYQQSLDQGLQFLIQYYNGEERAKGNILERFSAQQFPDLHSELNLSSLELGDSALYFCASSVDSGGHYSTDTQYFGPGTRLTVL.

The chain couples TRBV9 to TRBJ1-2, with 8 positions matching TRBD1. The CDR3 totals 15 residues. Trimming removed 6 bases from V and 4 bases from J; junction bases left unmatched: 11. The V gene's germline CDR1 is SGDLS and CDR2 YYNGEE. The CDR3: CASNRLGQGSYGYTF. The CDR3 bases are TGTGCCAGCAACCGGTTAGGACAGGGTTCCTATGGCTACACCTTC.

Concerning this clonotype itself: Likely a read error: the CDR3 ends without its conserved phenylalanine or tryptophan. J is TRBJ2-4 and V is TRBV20-1, with 13 bases that match TRBD2. CDR3 length equals 16 residues. The germline V gene has CDR1 DFQATT and CDR2 SNEGSKA (reference sequence). J gave up 8 bases and V 3 bases, and 10 bases lay outside the gene matches. The CDR3 protein is CSASGTSGRAKDIQYI. CDR3 DNA: TGCAGTGCTAGTGGAACTAGCGGGAGGGCCAAGGACATTCAGTACATC.

This clonotype was counted once. The chain couples TRBV12-5 to TRBJ1-2; the D gene is possibly TRBD1 (6 bases). Trimming took 0 bases from V and 2 from J, leaving 13 bases between them. The CDR3 is 16 amino acids. Germline V gene lookup returns CDR1 LGHNT and CDR2 FRNRAP. CDR3 region: CASGLVSGGGNYGYTF. For the CDR3, the DNA is TGTGCTAGTGGTTTGGTGTCCGGAGGGGGAAACTATGGCTACACCTTC. The full variable domain, rest sourced from reference TRBV12-5 and TRBJ1-2, is DARVTQTPRHKVTEMGQEVTMRCQPILGHNTVFWYRQTMMQGLELLAYFRNRAPLDDSGMPKDRFSAEMPDATLATLKIQPSEPRDSAVYFCASGLVSGGGNYGYTFGSGTRLTVV.

This clonotype has a count of ten or more. The genes are TRBV5-4 and TRBJ1-6, with no clear D. Trimming shortened V by 3 bases and J by 10 bases, and 8 bases separated the two germline ends. Per the germline V gene, CDR1 is SGHNT and CDR2 is YYREEE (reference sequence). The CDR3 totals 12 residues. In DNA, the CDR3 is TGTGCCAGCAGCTCCCTCGGCTCACCCCTCCACTTT. It is translated as CASSSLGSPLHF. The full variable domain, with the rest looked up from reference TRBV5-4 and TRBJ1-6, is ETGVTQSPTHLIKTRGQQVTLRCSSQSGHNTVSWYQQALGQGPQFIFQYYREEENGRGNFPPRFSGLQFPNYSSELNVNALELDDSALYLCASSSLGSPLHFGNGTRLTVT.

The rearrangement links TRBV5-6 to TRBJ2-5; D uncertain. V lost 0 bases and J lost 1, with 4 bases in between. CDR1 and CDR2 from the germline V gene are SGHDT and YYEEEE. This CDR3 comprises 13 residues. The CDR3 region has the DNA TGTGCCAGCAGCTTGGGGCCCCAAGAGACCCAGTACTTC. This codes for CASSLGPQETQYF.

In this sample, this clonotype is medium-sized. The chain employs TRBV9 and TRBJ2-1; D is unresolved. The V and J ends lost 0 bases and 9 bases respectively, with 10 bases between them. CDR1 SGDLS and CDR2 YYNGEE come from the germline V gene. The CDR3 covers 13 residues. Here the CDR3 reads CASSVVPDGEQFF. CDR3 sequence (DNA): TGTGCCAGCAGCGTAGTTCCCGACGGTGAGCAGTTCTTC.

The chain employs TRBV7-2 and TRBJ2-1; TRBD2 is a possible D gene (5 bases). The CDR3 is 15 residues long. Germline assignment: CDR1 SGHTA and CDR2 FQGNSA. Trimming took off 10 bases at V and 5 bases at J, with 21 bases between the two ends. In nucleotides, the CDR3 is TGTGCCACCACCCCTAGCCGGAATTTCCACAATGAGCAGTTCTTC. Translation gives CATTPSRNFHNEQFF.

This clonotype is labeled as medium-sized (0.01 to 0.1%). The chain joins TRBV12-3 or TRBV12-4 to TRBJ2-1, with TRBD2 matching over 12 bases. The CDR3 is 17 amino acids. V lost 6 bases and J lost 0; bases outside the gene matches: 6. The CDR3 reads CASRRTSGISSYNEQFF. DNA for the CDR3: TGTGCCAGCAGGAGGACTAGCGGGATAAGCTCCTACAATGAGCAGTTCTTC.

This clonotype has a count of ten or more. The gene calls are TRBV5-4 and TRBJ2-7; 7 positions agree with TRBD1. The CDR3 contains 15 residues. Germline assignment: CDR1 SGHNT and CDR2 YYREEE (reference sequence). Germline trimming cut 4 bases from V and 5 bases from J; bases unmatched to any gene: 12. The CDR3, as DNA: TGTGCCAGCAGCACCCCTATGACAGGGCTCCACGAGCAGTACTTC. This codes for CASSTPMTGLHEQYF.

This clonotype was found many times. This rearrangement joins TRBV19 to TRBJ2-4; TRBD1 matches at 9 bases. The CDR3 loop spans 20 amino acids. Looked up from germline, CDR1 is LNHDA and CDR2 is SQIVND (reference sequence). V lost 4 bases, J lost 1 base, and 17 bases stayed unmatched. CDR3 sequence reads: CASSNFGTGNTGLAKNIQYF. The DNA for the CDR3 is TGTGCCAGTAGTAACTTCGGGACAGGGAATACGGGACTCGCCAAAAACATTCAGTACTTC.

V and J are TRBV5-4 and TRBJ1-5, with 7 bases that match TRBD1. With 4 bases clipped from V and 2 bases from J, the junction kept 12 bases outside the gene matches. Germline CDR1 and CDR2: SGHNT and YYREEE (reference sequence). The CDR3 is made up of 17 amino acids. The CDR3 nucleotides are TGTGCCAGCAGCCCGGGTTCAGGGGGATTGGGCAATCAGCCCCAGCATTTT. Its translation: CASSPGSGGLGNQPQHF. Variable domain in full (rest from reference TRBV5-4 and TRBJ1-5): ETGVTQSPTHLIKTRGQQVTLRCSSQSGHNTVSWYQQALGQGPQFIFQYYREEENGRGNFPPRFSGLQFPNYSSELNVNALELDDSALYLCASSPGSGGLGNQPQHFGDGTRLSIL.

This clonotype was recorded once. The rearrangement uses TRBV5-1 and TRBJ1-1; D remains ambiguous. V was clipped by 2 bases and J by 4 bases, with 12 bases between them. Germline V gives CDR1 SGHRS, CDR2 YFSETQ. The CDR3 is 14 residues long. CDR3 amino acids: CASSFNAESTEAFF. CDR3 nucleotide sequence: TGCGCCAGCAGCTTCAACGCTGAGAGCACTGAAGCTTTCTTT.

In its sample, this clonotype is medium-sized. J is TRBJ2-1 and V is TRBV11-3; 9 bases are a match to TRBD2. Germline V gene data show CDR1 as SGHNT and CDR2 as YENEEA. The V gene end was trimmed by 4 bases and the J gene end by 6 bases; junction bases not matched to a gene: 10. There are 16 residues in the CDR3. The CDR3 nucleotides read TGTGCCAGCAGCTCCCGGCGGGAGGGCCTCTCCAATGAGCAGTTCTTC. Its protein is CASSSRREGLSNEQFF.

The chain uses TRBV5-4 and TRBJ1-2; 12 positions match TRBD1. Looked up from germline, CDR1 is SGHNT and CDR2 is YYREEE (reference sequence). The CDR3 has 14 residues. V shed 3 bases and J 9 bases; nucleotides not matched to a gene: 6. The CDR3 reads CASSWDRGLPCYTF. In nucleotides, the CDR3 is TGTGCCAGCAGCTGGGACAGGGGGCTACCTTGCTACACCTTC.

The chain recombines TRBV9 with TRBJ2-7, with D perhaps matching TRBD1 or TRBD2 (5 bases each). V dropped 0 bases and J dropped 2 bases, with 15 bases sitting between them. CDR3 length equals 16 residues. Per germline, CDR1 SGDLS and CDR2 YYNGEE. CDR3 loop: CASSVGLGVAPYEQYF. The CDR3 DNA sequence: TGTGCCAGCAGCGTAGGCCTGGGGGTGGCTCCCTACGAGCAGTACTTC.

This clonotype has ten or more counts. This chain joins TRBV6-5 and TRBJ2-2; no firm D call. The CDR3 runs to 17 residues. The ends were cut back, 0 bases at V and 0 bases at J, with 11 bases in the middle. CDR1 and CDR2 from the germline V gene are MNHEY and SVGAGI. The DNA of the CDR3 is TGTGCCAGCAGTTACTCGTCGGAGACCGCGAACACCGGGGAGCTGTTTTTT. Amino acid sequence: CASSYSSETANTGELFF.